Sequencing of this T cell receptor (beta chain) was carried out in a study of T cells after yellow fever vaccination. The CDR3 extends over 14 amino acids. CDR1 and CDR2 (germline): KGHSH, LQKENI. V lost 6 bases and J lost 8, with 16 bases in between. This clonotype was counted between two and nine times. UMIs were added to TCR cDNA along with a universal primer site when it was made by 5'RACE template switching. TCRdb passed the 5' RACE reads through MiXCR, listing each CDR3 protein once. The sample contains a few hundred thousand distinct CDR3 sequences, approximately 4% of which appear only once. The receptor comes from a man aged 18-30 years who received the YFV17D yellow fever vaccine. The chain carries TRBV18 and TRBJ1-4; D is uncertain. The sample was PBMCs, taken 15 days after the yellow fever booster vaccination. DNA of the CDR3: TGTGCCAGCTCGGCTCCCCAAAACGGCGAAAAACTGTTTTTT. It is translated as CASSAPQNGEKLFF.